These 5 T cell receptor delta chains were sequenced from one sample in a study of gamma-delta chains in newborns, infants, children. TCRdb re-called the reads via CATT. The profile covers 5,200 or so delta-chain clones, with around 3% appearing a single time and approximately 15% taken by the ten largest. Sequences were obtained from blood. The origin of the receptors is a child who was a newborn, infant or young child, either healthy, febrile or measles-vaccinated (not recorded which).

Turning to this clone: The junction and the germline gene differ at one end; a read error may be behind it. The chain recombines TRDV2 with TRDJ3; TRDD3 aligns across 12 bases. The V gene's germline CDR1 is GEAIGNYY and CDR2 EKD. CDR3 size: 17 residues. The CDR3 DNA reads TGTGCCCGTGACATACTGGGGGATACCGGGGACACCCGACAGATGTTTTTC. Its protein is CARDILGDTGDTRQMFF.

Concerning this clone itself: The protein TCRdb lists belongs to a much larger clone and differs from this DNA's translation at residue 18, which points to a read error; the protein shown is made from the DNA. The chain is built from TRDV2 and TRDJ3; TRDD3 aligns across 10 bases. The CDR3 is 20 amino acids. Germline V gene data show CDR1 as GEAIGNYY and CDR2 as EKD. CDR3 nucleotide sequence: TGTGCCTGTGATTACTTACTGGGGGATCCTTATTCCTGGGACACCCGACAGACGTTTTTC. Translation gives CACDYLLGDPYSWDTRQTFF.

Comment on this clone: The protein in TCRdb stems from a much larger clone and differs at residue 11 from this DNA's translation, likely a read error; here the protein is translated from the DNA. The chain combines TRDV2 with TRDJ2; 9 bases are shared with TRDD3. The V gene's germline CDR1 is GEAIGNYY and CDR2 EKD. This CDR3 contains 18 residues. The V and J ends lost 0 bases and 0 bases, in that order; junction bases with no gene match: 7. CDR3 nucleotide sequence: TGTGCCTGTGACACCGGCTGGGGATACGCACCTTTGACAGCACAACTCTTCTTT. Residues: CACDTGWGYAPLTAQLFF.

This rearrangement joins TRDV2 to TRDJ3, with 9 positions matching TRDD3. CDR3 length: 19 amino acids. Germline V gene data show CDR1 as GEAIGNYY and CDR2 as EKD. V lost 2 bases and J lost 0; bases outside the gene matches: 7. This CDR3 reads CACDILGDQSSWDTRQMFF. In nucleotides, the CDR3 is TGTGCCTGTGACATACTGGGGGACCAGAGCTCCTGGGACACCCGACAGATGTTTTTC.

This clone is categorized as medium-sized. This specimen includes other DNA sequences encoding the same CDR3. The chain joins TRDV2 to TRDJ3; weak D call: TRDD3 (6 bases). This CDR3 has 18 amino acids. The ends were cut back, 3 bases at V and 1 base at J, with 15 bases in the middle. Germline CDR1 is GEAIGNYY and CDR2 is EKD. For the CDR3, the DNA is TGTGCCTGTGACCTTCGTACTGGGTATTCCTGGGACACCCGACAGATGTTTTTC. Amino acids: CACDLRTGYSWDTRQMFF.